This T cell receptor beta chain was sequenced during a study of T cell responses to AZD1222 COVID-19 vaccine. As for the study in general: Some second doses came at about 4 weeks and others at about 12 weeks; these were pooled.

General study findings and limits: Compared with day 0, the breadth and depth of the Spike-specific TCR repertoire rose significantly after two doses of AZD1222. Unmutated regions of variants are reportedly targeted by nearly half of spike-specific TCRs. Donors skewed white British and female; clonal diversity was possibly underestimated.

This clone is large in the sample. What it binds is not known. The junction had 2 bases not matched to a gene; V was cut back by 2 bases and J by 4 bases. The CDR3 consists of 15 residues. Germline V gene data show CDR1 as MNHEY and CDR2 as SVGEGT. Clones were read by immunoSEQ multiplex PCR, and TCRdb kept only the in-frame ones, dropping some. The table shows more than 90,000 clones, with roughly 84% occurring only once. The TCR comes from an adult in good health. This sequence joins TRBV6-2 or TRBV6-3 and TRBJ2-1; 10 nucleotides match TRBD2. The sample consisted of peripheral blood, taken on day 0 of AZD1222 vaccination. The CDR3 DNA reads as TGTGCCAGCAGTTACCCGACTAGCGGGTACAATGAGCAGTTCTTC. Protein sequence: CASSYPTSGYNEQFF.